This TCR beta chain was identified in a study of T-cell memory formation after mild COVID-19. 5'RACE with constant-segment primers yielded barcoded, UMI-tagged TCR alpha and TCR beta cDNA libraries. TCRdb re-analysed the 5' RACE reads in MiXCR, keeping a single row per CDR3 protein. This sample has around 320,000 distinct CDR3 sequences; roughly an eighth occur once, and the top ten carry around 20%. Whole-study results and caveats: While clones contracting from day 15 to 85 were balanced between CD4 and CD8, later expanders leaned CD4+. Mainly in CM and EM were contracting CD4+ clones; CD8+ were in EMRA.

In germline, CDR1 is SGDLS, CDR2 YYNGEE. V lost 0 bases and J lost 5, with 12 bases in between. This CDR3 region has 14 residues. To note about this clonotype: The target antigen is unknown.

This sequence was found in a man between 18 and 29 years old who had mild COVID-19 (a few samples of this study predate the infection). Cell type and time point are not known. The sequencing input was PBMCs or a T cell subset sorted from them (not recorded which). V is TRBV9 and J is TRBJ2-7; TRBD1 or TRBD2 may be the D gene (6 bases each). In nucleotides, the CDR3 is TGTGCCAGCAGCGTAGGGCCGGGGGCGAACGAGCAGTACTTC. It codes for CASSVGPGANEQYF.